The 26 T cell receptor beta chains presented below share a single source sample, sequenced in a study of T-cell reconstitution after alpha-beta-depleted transplantation in children. The authors prepared the TCRbeta library with unique molecular identifiers. TCRdb reprocessed the PCR reads with MiXCR, giving one entry per CDR3 protein. The sample carries around 100,000 distinct CDR3 sequences, roughly 7.6% recorded once. Sequences were derived from PBMCs, sampled before TCRalphabeta/CD19-depleted stem cell transplant. These receptor sequences come from a boy between 2 and 10 years old with acute lymphoblastic leukemia, due to receive a stem cell transplant.

The chain is built from TRBV18 and TRBJ1-6; 7 bases are a match to TRBD1. The CDR3 is 17 amino acids. Germline assignment: CDR1 KGHSH and CDR2 LQKENI. The junction had 11 bases not matched to a gene; V was cut back by 2 bases and J by 7 bases. CDR3 protein: CASSPGSRGGSNSPLHF. CDR3 nucleotide sequence: TGTGCCAGCTCACCAGGTTCCAGGGGGGGTTCCAATTCACCCCTCCACTTT.

For this clonotype: Because the CDR3 is missing its conserved closing phenylalanine or tryptophan, this is likely a read error. The chain links TRBV18 to TRBJ2-5; tentative D call: TRBD1 (6 bases). The ends were cut back, 2 bases at V and 1 base at J, with 11 bases in the middle. Germline V gene lookup returns CDR1 KGHSH and CDR2 LQKENI. This CDR3 comprises 15 residues. CDR3 loop: CASSPEQGFQETQYS. In DNA form, the CDR3 reads TGTGCCAGCTCACCAGAACAGGGATTCCAAGAGACCCAGTACTCC.

The chain links TRBV6-2 or TRBV6-3 to TRBJ2-3, with D maybe TRBD2 (7 bases). This CDR3 contains 14 residues. Germline values: CDR1 MNHEY, CDR2 SVGEGT. The V end was cut by 7 bases, the J end by 2 bases, with 13 bases between. The CDR3 nucleotides read TGTGCCAGCACCCAAGGGGGGGACACAGATACGCAGTATTTT. Amino acids: CASTQGGDTDTQYF.

This clonotype was seen ten or more times. The V and J genes are TRBV9 and TRBJ1-1; D unclear. The CDR3 is 16 amino acids. The germline V gene has CDR1 SGDLS and CDR2 YYNGEE. The V end lost 0 bases, the J end lost 0 bases, and 12 bases lay between the germline ends. The CDR3: CASSVVLSTMNTEAFF. The CDR3 region has the DNA TGTGCCAGCAGCGTAGTCCTTTCGACCATGAACACTGAAGCTTTCTTT.

This clonotype was seen ten or more times. The chain links TRBV29-1 to TRBJ2-7; TRBD1 matches at 10 bases. CDR1 and CDR2 from the germline V gene are SQVTM and ANQGSEA. The CDR3 runs to 14 residues. Unmatched junction bases numbered 6, after V lost 4 bases and J lost 3 bases. The CDR3 region is CSVAGTGEGYEQYF. CDR3 coding DNA: TGCAGCGTTGCAGGGACAGGGGAAGGCTACGAGCAGTACTTC.

This clonotype was counted between two and nine times. The rearrangement uses TRBV9 and TRBJ1-5, with TRBD1 matching 8 bases. The germline V gene encodes CDR1 SGDLS and CDR2 YYNGEE. Trimming removed 0 bases from V and 5 bases from J; junction bases left unmatched: 7. This CDR3 comprises 16 residues. CDR3 residues: CASSVGQGANDQPQHF. The DNA of the CDR3 is TGTGCCAGCAGCGTAGGCCAGGGGGCGAACGATCAGCCCCAGCATTTT.

The rearrangement uses TRBV5-2 and TRBJ2-5; the D call TRBD1 from the table was never checked on the DNA. TRBV5-2 is tagged as a pseudogene. The CDR3 is 15 amino acids. The CDR3 protein is CAMGPQRIGEETQYF. The CDR3 DNA reads TGTGCCATGGGCCCCCAGCGGATAGGGGAAGAGACCCAGTACTTC.

In its sample, this clonotype was seen a few times. The rearrangement joins TRBV20-1 to TRBJ1-3; D not resolved. The CDR3 consists of 13 residues. Looked up from germline, CDR1 is DFQATT and CDR2 is SNEGSKA (reference sequence). V shed 6 bases and J shed 0 bases, with 9 bases lying between them. CDR3 DNA: TGCAGTGCAAGTGACTACTCTGGAAACACCATATATTTT. Amino acid sequence: CSASDYSGNTIYF.

This clonotype has ten or more counts. The chain is built from TRBV5-1 and TRBJ2-2, with a weak D call TRBD2 (6 bases). CDR1 and CDR2 from the germline V gene are SGHRS and YFSETQ. The CDR3 totals 14 residues. V was shortened by 5 bases and J by 2 bases, with 10 bases between the two germline ends. CDR3 sequence (DNA): TGCGCCAGCAGTGGAGGGGTCAACACCGGGGAGCTGTTTTTT. Encoded protein: CASSGGVNTGELFF.

This clonotype was seen repeatedly, ten times or more. This chain joins TRBV2 and TRBJ2-1, with TRBD2 matching over 12 bases. With 5 bases clipped from V and 2 bases from J, the junction kept 7 bases outside the gene matches. Germline CDR1 is SNHLY and CDR2 is FYNNEI. The CDR3 runs 17 residues. CDR3 amino acids: CASSRESSGGAYNEQFF. The CDR3 bases are TGTGCCAGCAGTCGAGAGTCTAGCGGGGGGGCCTACAATGAGCAGTTCTTC.

This chain joins TRBV5-6 and TRBJ2-7; D gene ambiguous. Per the germline V gene, CDR1 is SGHDT and CDR2 is YYEEEE. This CDR3 has 15 residues. Trimming removed 4 bases at V and 0 bases at J, with 14 bases between. The DNA of the CDR3 is TGTGCCAGCAGCCGAGTAGGTCACAACTCCTACGAGCAGTACTTC. Translated, it gives CASSRVGHNSYEQYF.

This clonotype was recorded at least ten times. V usage is TRBV3-1 and J usage is TRBJ2-1, with TRBD2 matching over 11 bases. The CDR3 spans 17 residues. Germline loops: CDR1 LGHDT, CDR2 YNNKEL (reference sequence). Trimming cost V 4 bases and J 4 bases; bases outside gene matches: 9. For the CDR3, the DNA is TGTGCCAGCAGCCTTAACATAGCGGGGGGGCGGTACAATGAGCAGTTCTTC. This codes for CASSLNIAGGRYNEQFF.

This clonotype was counted only a few times. This sequence joins TRBV5-6 and TRBJ2-1, with TRBD2 identical over 7 bases. Trimming at V came to 0 bases and at J to 7 bases, leaving 10 bases not matched to a gene. This CDR3 spans 16 amino acids. Germline CDR1 and CDR2: SGHDT and YYEEEE. The CDR3 nucleotides are TGTGCCAGCAGCTTGGGGGTTAGCGGGCTCTATAATGAGCAGTTCTTC. Translated: CASSLGVSGLYNEQFF.

The V and J genes are TRBV19 and TRBJ2-3; 11 positions match TRBD2. Germline CDR1 reads LNHDA; CDR2 reads SQIVND (reference sequence). J was trimmed by 4 bases and V by 2 bases; bases with no gene match: 5. The CDR3 spans 16 residues. The CDR3 sequence is CASSILAGGSSDTQYF. The CDR3, as DNA: TGTGCCAGTAGTATATTAGCGGGGGGGAGTTCAGATACGCAGTATTTT.

The chain uses TRBV10-3 and TRBJ2-1, with unresolved D. Germline V gene data show CDR1 as ENHRY and CDR2 as SYGVKD. Trimming pared 2 bases from V and 0 bases from J, leaving 17 bases between. The CDR3 runs to 18 residues. CDR3 in amino acids: CAISETRSPASSYNEQFF. The CDR3 DNA reads TGTGCCATCAGTGAGACCCGATCTCCCGCGAGCTCCTACAATGAGCAGTTCTTC.

Many counts were recorded for this clonotype. The junction departs from germline at one end; a sequencing error may be responsible. The chain couples TRBV7-2 to TRBJ2-3, with D tentatively TRBD2 (5 bases). Germline V lookup: CDR1 SGHTA, CDR2 FQGNSA. CDR3 length: 17 amino acids. Written as DNA, the CDR3 is TGTGCCAGCAGCTCGGAGGACGGTATCACGGTGGAGGATACGCAGTGTTTT. Its protein product is CASSSEDGITVEDTQCF.

The table lists this clonotype with many counts. This CDR3 reads CASRIGGPLNEQFF. The DNA of the CDR3 is TGTGCCAGCAGGATCGGGGGGCCGCTAAATGAGCAGTTCTTC. The J gene is TRBJ2-1, the V gene TRBV12-3 or TRBV12-4, with a possible D match to TRBD2 (7 bases). This CDR3 is 14 amino acids long. Trimming shortened V by 6 bases and J by 7 bases, and 16 bases separated the two germline ends.

Many counts were recorded for this clonotype. This rearrangement joins TRBV20-1 to TRBJ2-7; TRBD2 aligns across 8 bases. Germline V gene lookup returns CDR1 DFQATT and CDR2 SNEGSKA (reference sequence). The CDR3 is made up of 15 amino acids. V shed 2 bases and J 4 bases; nucleotides not matched to a gene: 10. The DNA for the CDR3 is TGCAGTGCTAGAACCGGTAGCGGGGACCAATACGAGCAGTACTTC. This gives the protein CSARTGSGDQYEQYF.

In its sample, this clonotype was seen a few times. The rearrangement joins TRBV20-1 to TRBJ2-7, with D possibly TRBD2 on 6 matching bases. CDR1 DFQATT and CDR2 SNEGSKA come from the germline V gene (reference sequence). The V gene lost 5 bases and the J gene lost 5 bases, with 19 bases spanning the gap. The CDR3 is 14 amino acids. The CDR3 DNA sequence: TGCAGTGCTGTCGCCCAGGCGGGGTGGAACGAGCAGTACTTC. It codes for CSAVAQAGWNEQYF.

In its sample, this clonotype was seen many times. This chain joins TRBV12-3 or TRBV12-4 and TRBJ1-5; maybe TRBD1 (6 bases). The CDR3 has 14 amino acids. V dropped 6 bases and J dropped 2 bases, with 11 bases sitting between them. CDR3 bases: TGTGCCAGCAGCCCCTCAGGGGGCAATCAGCCCCAGCATTTT. Residues: CASSPSGGNQPQHF.

This clonotype was seen more than once but under ten times. V is TRBV11-3 and J is TRBJ2-7; D is uncertain. With 4 bases removed from V and 4 bases from J, the gap between germline ends came to 20 bases. CDR1 and CDR2 from the germline V gene are SGHNT and YENEEA. The CDR3 runs to 16 residues. The CDR3 sequence is CASSSYPESPPYEQYF. The CDR3 coding sequence is TGTGCCAGCAGCTCCTACCCGGAGTCGCCGCCGTACGAGCAGTACTTC.

This clonotype has just a few counts. This chain connects TRBV12-3 or TRBV12-4 to TRBJ2-1; the D gene is possibly TRBD2 (6 bases). The CDR3 spans 15 residues. The V gene lost 7 bases and the J gene lost 1 base, with 14 bases spanning the gap. CDR3 in amino acids: CASTPGGVSYNEQFF. The CDR3 DNA follows: TGTGCCAGCACCCCCGGGGGAGTTTCCTACAATGAGCAGTTCTTC.

This clonotype was seen a handful of times. The CDR3 DNA reads as TGTGCCAGCAGCTTGGCTCGTAAACAGCATGAAGCTTTCTTT. It translates to CASSLARKQHEAFF. This sequence joins TRBV5-4 and TRBJ1-1, with unresolved D. With 0 bases removed from V and 7 bases from J, the gap between germline ends came to 13 bases. CDR3 size: 14 residues. CDR1 and CDR2 from the germline V gene are SGHNT and YYREEE (reference sequence).

This clonotype has ten or more counts. This rearrangement joins TRBV7-2 to TRBJ1-1; D may be TRBD1 (5 bases). This CDR3 is 16 amino acids long. Germline CDR1 and CDR2: SGHTA and FQGNSA. Trimming took off 4 bases at V and 2 bases at J, with 17 bases between the two ends. The CDR3 nucleotides read TGTGCCAGCAGCTCCCATGGGGCCGGGGCCAACACTGAAGCTTTCTTT. It specifies CASSSHGAGANTEAFF. The full variable domain, with the rest looked up from reference TRBV7-2 and TRBJ1-1, is GAGVSQSPSNKVTEKGKDVELRCDPISGHTALYWYRQSLGQGLEFLIYFQGNSAPDKSGLPSDRFSAERTGGSVSTLTIQRTQQEDSAVYLCASSSHGAGANTEAFFGQGTRLTVV.

This clonotype showed up many times. The chain uses TRBV7-2 and TRBJ2-1; a weak D match, TRBD1 (6 bases). V dropped 0 bases and J dropped 9 bases, with 12 bases sitting between them. Looked up from germline, CDR1 is SGHTA and CDR2 is FQGNSA. This CDR3 has 14 amino acids. CDR3: CASSLAPGESEQFF. The DNA for the CDR3 is TGTGCCAGCAGCTTAGCTCCAGGGGAGTCTGAGCAGTTCTTC.

The sample holds many counts of this clonotype. The DNA for the CDR3 is TGCAGTGCTCCAGCCGTAGCGGGGGGCATGGAGACCCAGTACTTC. As protein: CSAPAVAGGMETQYF. V gene TRBV20-1 combines with J gene TRBJ2-5; 10 nucleotides match TRBD2. This CDR3 comprises 15 residues. With 5 bases clipped from V and 5 bases from J, the junction kept 11 bases outside the gene matches. Looked up from germline, CDR1 is DFQATT and CDR2 is SNEGSKA (reference sequence).